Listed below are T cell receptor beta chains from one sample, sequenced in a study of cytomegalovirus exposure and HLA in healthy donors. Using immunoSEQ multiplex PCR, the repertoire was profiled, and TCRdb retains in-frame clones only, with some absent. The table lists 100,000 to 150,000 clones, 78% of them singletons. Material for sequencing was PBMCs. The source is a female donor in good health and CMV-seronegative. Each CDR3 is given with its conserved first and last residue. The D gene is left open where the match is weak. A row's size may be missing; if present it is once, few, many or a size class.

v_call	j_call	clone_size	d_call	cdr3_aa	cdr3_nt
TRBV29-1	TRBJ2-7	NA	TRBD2	CSARPGGTYEQYF	TGCAGCGCCCGACCGGGGGGAACCTACGAGCAGTACTTC
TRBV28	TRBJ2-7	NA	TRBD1	CASHRQGYKKTYEQYF	TGTGCCAGCCACAGACAGGGCTATAAGAAAACCTACGAGCAGTACTTC
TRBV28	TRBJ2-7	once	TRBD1	CASRSGTGGGEQYF	TGTGCCAGCAGGTCCGGGACAGGGGGAGGCGAGCAGTACTTC
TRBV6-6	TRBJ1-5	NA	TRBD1	CASSGQGRYQPQHF	TGTGCCAGCAGCGGACAGGGGAGATACCAGCCCCAGCATTTT
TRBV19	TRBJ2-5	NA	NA	CASSIEPGETQYF	TGTGCCAGTAGTATAGAGCCGGGGGAGACCCAGTACTTC
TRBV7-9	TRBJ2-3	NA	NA	CASSPGGGTDTQYF	TGTGCCAGCAGCCCCGGCGGGGGCACAGATACGCAGTATTTT
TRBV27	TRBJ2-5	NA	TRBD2	CASSQYRASGTRETQYF	TGTGCCAGCAGTCAATATAGGGCTAGCGGGACCAGGGAGACCCAGTACTTC
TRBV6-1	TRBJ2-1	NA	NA	CASSEATYGEQFF	TGTGCCAGCAGTGAAGCCACTTACGGTGAGCAGTTCTTC
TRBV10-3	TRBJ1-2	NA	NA	CAISESGGDYGYTF	TGTGCCATCAGTGAGTCTGGGGGGGACTATGGCTACACCTTC
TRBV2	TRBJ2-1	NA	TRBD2	CASSRTSGGYNEQFF	TGTGCCAGCAGTCGGACTAGCGGGGGCTACAATGAGCAGTTCTTC
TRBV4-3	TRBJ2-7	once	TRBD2	CASSQLGGGGYEQYF	TGCGCCAGCAGCCAATTAGGTGGCGGGGGCTACGAGCAGTACTTC
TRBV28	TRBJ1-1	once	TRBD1	CASSLGTVMNTEAFF	TGTGCCAGCAGTTTAGGGACAGTCATGAACACTGAAGCTTTCTTT
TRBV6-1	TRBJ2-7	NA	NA	CASSARNRDPAYEQYF	TGTGCCAGCAGTGCCCGGAACAGGGACCCAGCCTACGAGCAGTACTTC
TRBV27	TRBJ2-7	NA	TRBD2	CASSFRGTSPLYEQYF	TGTGCCAGCAGCTTCCGAGGGACTAGCCCATTGTACGAGCAGTACTTC
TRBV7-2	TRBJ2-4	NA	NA	CASSYDRENIQYF	TGTGCCAGCAGCTACGACAGAGAAAACATTCAGTACTTC
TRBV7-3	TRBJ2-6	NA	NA	CASTSPQGTGANVLTF	TGTGCCAGCACCAGCCCACAGGGCACTGGGGCCAACGTCCTGACTTTC
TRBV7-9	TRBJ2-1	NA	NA	CASSRENQGYNEQFF	TGTGCCAGCAGCAGAGAAAACCAGGGGTACAATGAGCAGTTCTTC
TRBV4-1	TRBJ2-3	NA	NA	CASSREGSGLGTDTQYF	TGCGCCAGCAGCCGAGAAGGGAGCGGACTCGGGACAGATACGCAGTATTTT
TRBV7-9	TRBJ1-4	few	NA	CASTHQGRDDEKLFF	TGTGCCAGCACCCACCAGGGGAGAGACGATGAAAAACTGTTTTTT
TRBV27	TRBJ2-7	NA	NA	CASSFFQGYEQYF	TGTGCCAGCAGTTTTTTCCAGGGATACGAGCAGTACTTC
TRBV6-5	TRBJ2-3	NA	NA	CASSQQGNTQYF	TGTGCCAGCAGCCAACAGGGAAATACGCAGTATTTT
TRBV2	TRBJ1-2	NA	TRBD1	CASSLDRVNYGYTF	TGTGCCAGCAGTTTGGACAGGGTTAACTATGGCTACACCTTC
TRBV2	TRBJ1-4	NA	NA	CASARGVGEKLFF	TGTGCCAGCGCCCGGGGGGTGGGTGAAAAACTGTTTTTT
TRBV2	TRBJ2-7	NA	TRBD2	CASEGGSRYEQYF	TGTGCCAGTGAGGGCGGGAGTAGGTACGAGCAGTACTTC
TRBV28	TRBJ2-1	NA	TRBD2	CASSFLAGALLSEQFF	TGTGCCAGCAGTTTCCTAGCGGGAGCGCTCCTCTCTGAGCAGTTCTTC
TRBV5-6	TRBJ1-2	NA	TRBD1	CASSLAGGNGYTF	TGTGCCAGCAGCTTGGCAGGGGGCAACGGCTACACCTTC
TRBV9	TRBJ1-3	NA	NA	CASSVEGRGKGNTIYF	TGTGCCAGCAGCGTAGAGGGTCGGGGAAAGGGAAACACCATATATTTT
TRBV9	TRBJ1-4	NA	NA	CASSVGATNEKLFF	TGTGCCAGCAGCGTAGGCGCAACTAATGAAAAACTGTTTTTT
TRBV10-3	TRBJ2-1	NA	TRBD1	CAISRQGVSSYNEQFF	TGTGCCATCAGTCGACAGGGCGTAAGCTCCTACAATGAGCAGTTCTTC
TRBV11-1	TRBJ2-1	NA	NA	CASSRGGLRSYNEQFF	TGTGCCAGCAGCCGTGGTGGGTTGCGGTCCTACAATGAGCAGTTCTTC
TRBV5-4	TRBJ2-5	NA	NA	CASSLARSLGETQYF	TGTGCCAGCAGCTTGGCCCGGTCCCTCGGGGAGACCCAGTACTTC
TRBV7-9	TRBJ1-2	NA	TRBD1	CASSRTGTYGYTF	TGTGCCAGCAGCCGGACAGGGACTTATGGCTACACCTTC
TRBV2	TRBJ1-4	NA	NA	CASCLQTINEKLFF	TGTGCCAGCTGCCTACAGACGATCAATGAAAAACTGTTTTTT
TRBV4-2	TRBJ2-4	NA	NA	CASSQPESKNIQYF	TGTGCCAGCAGCCAACCAGAATCCAAAAACATTCAGTACTTC
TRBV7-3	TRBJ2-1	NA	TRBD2	CASSSLAGVSYNEQFF	TGTGCCAGCAGCTCTCTAGCGGGGGTTAGCTACAATGAGCAGTTCTTC
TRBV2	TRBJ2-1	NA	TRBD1	CAGTGTGGNEQFF	TGTGCCGGAACCGGGACAGGGGGCAATGAGCAGTTCTTC
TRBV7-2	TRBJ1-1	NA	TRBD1	CASSPGQVNTEAFF	TGTGCCAGCAGCCCGGGACAGGTGAACACTGAAGCTTTCTTT
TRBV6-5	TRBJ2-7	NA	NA	CASSLGAGFEQYF	TGTGCCAGCAGTTTAGGGGCAGGCTTTGAGCAGTACTTC
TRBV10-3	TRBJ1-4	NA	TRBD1	CAISPNRGGDEKLFF	TGTGCCATCAGTCCGAACAGGGGAGGTGATGAAAAACTGTTTTTT
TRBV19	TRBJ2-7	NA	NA	CATQSRPGIYEQYF	TGTGCCACCCAGTCTAGGCCAGGGATCTACGAGCAGTACTTC
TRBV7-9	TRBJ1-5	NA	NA	CASTWGGANQPQHF	TGTGCCAGCACCTGGGGAGGGGCCAATCAGCCCCAGCATTTT
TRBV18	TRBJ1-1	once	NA	CASSPPTGQNTEAFF	TGTGCCAGCTCACCACCAACGGGACAGAACACTGAAGCTTTCTTT
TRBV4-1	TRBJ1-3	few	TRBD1	CASSLSQGQTGNTIYF	TGCGCCAGCAGCCTCTCTCAGGGACAGACTGGAAACACCATATATTTT